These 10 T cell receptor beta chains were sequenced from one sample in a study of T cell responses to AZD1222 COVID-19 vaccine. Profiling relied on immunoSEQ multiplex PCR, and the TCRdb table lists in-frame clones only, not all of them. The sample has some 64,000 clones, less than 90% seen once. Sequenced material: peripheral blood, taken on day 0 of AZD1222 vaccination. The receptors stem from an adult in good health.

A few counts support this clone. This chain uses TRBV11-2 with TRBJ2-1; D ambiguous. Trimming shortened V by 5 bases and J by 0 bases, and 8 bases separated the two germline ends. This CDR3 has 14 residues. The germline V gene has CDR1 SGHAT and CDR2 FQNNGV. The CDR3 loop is CASSKVVSYNEQFF. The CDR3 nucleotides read TGTGCCAGCAGCAAGGTTGTCTCCTACAATGAGCAGTTCTTC.

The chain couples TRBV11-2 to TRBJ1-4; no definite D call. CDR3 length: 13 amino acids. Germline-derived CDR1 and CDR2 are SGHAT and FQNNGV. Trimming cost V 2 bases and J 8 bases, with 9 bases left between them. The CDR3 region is CASSLLGSEKLFF. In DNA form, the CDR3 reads TGTGCCAGCAGCTTACTGGGAAGCGAAAAACTGTTTTTT.

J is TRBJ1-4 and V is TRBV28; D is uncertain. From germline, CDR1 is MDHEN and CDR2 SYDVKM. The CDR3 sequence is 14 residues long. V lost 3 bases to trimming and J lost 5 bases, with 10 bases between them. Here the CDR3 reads CASSFGPRNEKLFF. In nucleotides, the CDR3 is TGTGCCAGCAGTTTTGGACCCAGAAATGAAAAACTGTTTTTT.

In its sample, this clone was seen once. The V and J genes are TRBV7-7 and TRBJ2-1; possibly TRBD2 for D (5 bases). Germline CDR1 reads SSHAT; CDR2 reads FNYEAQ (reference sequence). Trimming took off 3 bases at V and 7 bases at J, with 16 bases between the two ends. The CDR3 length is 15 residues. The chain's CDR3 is CASSFSVGRENEQFF. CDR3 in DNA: TGTGCCAGCAGCTTCTCGGTCGGAAGGGAGAATGAGCAGTTCTTC.

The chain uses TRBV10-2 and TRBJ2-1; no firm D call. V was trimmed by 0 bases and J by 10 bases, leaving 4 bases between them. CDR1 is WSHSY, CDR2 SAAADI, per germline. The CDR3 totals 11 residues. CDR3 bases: TGCGCCAGCAGTGAGTCTTGGGAGCAGTTCTTC. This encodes CASSESWEQFF.

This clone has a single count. CDR3 DNA: TGTGCCAGTAGTATCGGGGGATGGGGTTCAGATACGCAGTATTTT. Residues: CASSIGGWGSDTQYF. V gene TRBV19 combines with J gene TRBJ2-3, with a tentative D call TRBD2 (6 bases). Trimming stripped 3 bases from V and 4 bases from J, with 14 bases between. CDR3 length: 15 amino acids. The germline CDR1 and CDR2 sequences are LNHDA and SQIVND (reference sequence).

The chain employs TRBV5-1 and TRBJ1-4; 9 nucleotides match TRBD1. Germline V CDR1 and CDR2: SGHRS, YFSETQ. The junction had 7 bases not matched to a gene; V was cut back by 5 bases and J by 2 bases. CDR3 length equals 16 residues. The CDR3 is CASSPGTGSTNEKLFF. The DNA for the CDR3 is TGCGCCAGCAGTCCCGGGACAGGGTCTACTAATGAAAAACTGTTTTTT.

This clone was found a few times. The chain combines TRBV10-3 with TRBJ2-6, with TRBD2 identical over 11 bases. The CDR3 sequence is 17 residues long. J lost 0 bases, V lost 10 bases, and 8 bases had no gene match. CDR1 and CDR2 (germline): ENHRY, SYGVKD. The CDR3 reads CATLPTSGDSGANVLTF. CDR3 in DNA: TGTGCCACCCTTCCGACTAGCGGGGACTCTGGGGCCAACGTCCTGACTTTC.

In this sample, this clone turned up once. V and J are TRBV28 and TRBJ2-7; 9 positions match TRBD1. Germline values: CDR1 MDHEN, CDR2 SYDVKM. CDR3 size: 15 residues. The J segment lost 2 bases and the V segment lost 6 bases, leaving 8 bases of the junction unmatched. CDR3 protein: CASSLGTGPPYEQYF. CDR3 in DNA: TGTGCCAGCAGCCTGGGGACAGGGCCTCCCTACGAGCAGTACTTC.

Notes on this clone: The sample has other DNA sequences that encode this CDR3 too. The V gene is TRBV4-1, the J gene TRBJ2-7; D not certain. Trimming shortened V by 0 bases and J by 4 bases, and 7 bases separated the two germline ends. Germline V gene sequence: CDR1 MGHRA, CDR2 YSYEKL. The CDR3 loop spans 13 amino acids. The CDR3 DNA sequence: TGCGCCAGCAGCCAAGAGTGGCGGTACGAGCAGTACTTC. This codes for CASSQEWRYEQYF.